Listed below are T cell receptor beta chains from one sample, sequenced in a study of shared clonotypes between healthy human individuals. TCRdb keeps only in-frame clones here, not all; method: immunoSEQ multiplex PCR. The table has more than 850,000 clones, around three quarters seen once. The sample taken for sequencing was memory CD4+ T cells from PBMCs. All receptors come from a man younger than 35 in good health. Some clones in this sample may be carry-over from other donors' samples. Both conserved end residues are part of each CDR3. Clone size is given for some rows only: seen once, a few or many times, or a class if the clone is expanded.

. | TRBJ2-7 | TRBV4-2 | CASSPRTFSYEQYF
. | TRBJ2-7 | TRBV28 | CASSLPTSLAYEQYF
few | TRBJ2-5 | TRBV7-2 | CASSLGLPGETQYF
once | TRBJ1-3 | TRBV5-6 | CASSSGTGDGNTIYF
once | TRBJ1-1 | TRBV9 | CASSVDSAGEAFF
once | TRBJ2-3 | TRBV6-5 | CASRGTGTDTQYF
. | TRBJ2-7 | TRBV18 | CASSPNPGQSSYEQYF
. | TRBJ2-7 | TRBV9 | CASIRAPLSYEQYF
. | TRBJ2-1 | TRBV7-3 | CASSLTPGTAGFNEQFF
. | TRBJ2-5 | TRBV9 | CASSVAWGEVDQETQYF
. | TRBJ2-7 | TRBV2 | CASTPFRDARGEQYF
. | TRBJ1-3 | TRBV7-2 | CASSPHGVSGNTIYF
. | TRBJ2-3 | TRBV14 | CASSRLGRLFDDTQYF
once | TRBJ1-4 | TRBV9 | CASSVGVATNEKLFF
. | TRBJ2-1 | TRBV2 | CASSAAALLGNEQFF
. | TRBJ1-1 | TRBV5-1 | CASSLEPGKAEAFF
. | TRBJ1-5 | TRBV4-3 | CASSQGLDSNQPQHF
. | TRBJ2-7 | TRBV5-8 | CASRIRRGSYEQYF
. | TRBJ2-1 | TRBV29-1 | CSVAFIGAYNEQFF
. | TRBJ2-5 | TRBV4-2 | CASSQTDRSQETQYF
. | TRBJ2-3 | TRBV7-9 | CASSLAQQGTDTQYF
. | TRBJ1-1 | TRBV7-6 | CASTLGTGETEAFF
. | TRBJ2-7 | TRBV28 | CASSLGLAGGLEQYF
. | TRBJ2-1 | TRBV5-1 | CASSLASGGPGVNEQFF
few | TRBJ2-2 | TRBV29-1 | CSGTGVSGTGELFF
. | TRBJ2-7 | TRBV27 | CASSSGTYEQYF
. | TRBJ2-7 | TRBV7-9 | CASSLALGPRREQYF
. | TRBJ2-1 | TRBV5-5 | CASSLDPSSYNEQFF
once | TRBJ1-1 | TRBV5-4 | CASSLPGTENTEAFF
once | TRBJ1-2 | TRBV10-3 | CAISEQGVNYGYTF
. | TRBJ2-5 | TRBV27 | CASSDMGGGETQYF
. | TRBJ1-2 | TRBV29-1 | CSATELERGYGYTF
. | TRBJ1-1 | TRBV5-6 | CASTVPGQGQDTEAFF
. | TRBJ2-6 | TRBV5-4 | CASSYSTPTSGSPGANVLTF
few | TRBJ1-3 | TRBV6-5 | CASSLQAGNTIYF
. | TRBJ2-2 | TRBV4-3 | CASSQGTSGSFRTGELFF
. | TRBJ2-5 | TRBV7-8 | CASSLARLPYQETQYF